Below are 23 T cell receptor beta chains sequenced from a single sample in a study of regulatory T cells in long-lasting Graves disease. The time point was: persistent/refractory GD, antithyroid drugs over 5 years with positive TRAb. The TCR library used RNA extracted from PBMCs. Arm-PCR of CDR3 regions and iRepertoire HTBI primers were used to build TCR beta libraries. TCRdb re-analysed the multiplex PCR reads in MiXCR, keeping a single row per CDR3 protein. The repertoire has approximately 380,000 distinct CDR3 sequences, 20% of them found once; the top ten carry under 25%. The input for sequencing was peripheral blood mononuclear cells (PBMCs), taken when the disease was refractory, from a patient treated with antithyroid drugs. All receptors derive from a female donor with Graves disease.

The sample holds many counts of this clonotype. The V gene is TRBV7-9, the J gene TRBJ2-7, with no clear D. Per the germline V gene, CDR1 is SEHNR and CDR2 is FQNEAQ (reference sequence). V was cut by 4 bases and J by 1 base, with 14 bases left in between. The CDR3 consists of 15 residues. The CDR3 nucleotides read TGTGCCAGCAGCTCACCCCGGAACTCATCCTACGAGCAGTACTTC. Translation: CASSSPRNSSYEQYF.

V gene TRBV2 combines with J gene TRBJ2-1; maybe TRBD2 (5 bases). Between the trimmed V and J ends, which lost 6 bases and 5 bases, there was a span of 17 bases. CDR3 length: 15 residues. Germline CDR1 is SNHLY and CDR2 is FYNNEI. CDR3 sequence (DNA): TGTGCCAGCAGCTTATCCGGGAATTGGGACAATGAGCAGTTCTTC. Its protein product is CASSLSGNWDNEQFF.

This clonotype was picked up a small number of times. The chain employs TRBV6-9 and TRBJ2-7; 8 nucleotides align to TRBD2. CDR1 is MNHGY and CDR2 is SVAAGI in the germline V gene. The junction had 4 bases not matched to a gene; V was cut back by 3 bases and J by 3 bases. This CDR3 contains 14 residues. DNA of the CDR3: TGTGCCAGCAGTTACACGGGGGGGGGCTACGAGCAGTACTTC. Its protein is CASSYTGGGYEQYF.

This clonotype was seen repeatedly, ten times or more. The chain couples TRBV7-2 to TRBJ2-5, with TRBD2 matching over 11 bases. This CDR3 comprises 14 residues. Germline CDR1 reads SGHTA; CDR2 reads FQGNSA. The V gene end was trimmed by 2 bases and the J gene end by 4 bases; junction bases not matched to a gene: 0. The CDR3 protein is CASSLLAGGETQYF. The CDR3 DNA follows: TGTGCCAGCAGCTTACTAGCGGGAGGAGAGACCCAGTACTTC.

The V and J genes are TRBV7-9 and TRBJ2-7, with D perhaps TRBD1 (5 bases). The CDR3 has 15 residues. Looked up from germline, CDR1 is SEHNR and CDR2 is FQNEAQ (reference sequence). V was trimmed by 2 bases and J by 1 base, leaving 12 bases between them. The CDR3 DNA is TGTGCCAGCAGCTTACAAGGGGCAACTTCCTACGAGCAGTACTTC. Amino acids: CASSLQGATSYEQYF. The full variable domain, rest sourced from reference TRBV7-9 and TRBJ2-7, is DTGVSQNPRHKITKRGQNVTFRCDPISEHNRLYWYRQTLGQGPEFLTYFQNEAQLEKSRLLSDRFSAERPKGSFSTLEIQRTEQGDSAMYLCASSLQGATSYEQYFGPGTRLTVT.

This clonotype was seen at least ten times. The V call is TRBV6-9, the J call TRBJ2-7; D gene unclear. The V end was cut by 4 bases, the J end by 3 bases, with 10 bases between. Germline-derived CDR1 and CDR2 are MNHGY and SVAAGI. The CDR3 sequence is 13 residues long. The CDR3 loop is CASSLSFGYEQYF. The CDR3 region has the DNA TGTGCCAGCAGTTTAAGTTTTGGCTACGAGCAGTACTTC.

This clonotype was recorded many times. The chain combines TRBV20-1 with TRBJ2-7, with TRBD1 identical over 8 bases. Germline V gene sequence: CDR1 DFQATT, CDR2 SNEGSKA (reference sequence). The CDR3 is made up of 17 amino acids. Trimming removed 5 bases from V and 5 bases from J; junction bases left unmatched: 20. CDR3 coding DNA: TGCAGTGCTTCCAGACAGGGGCCACCGCTAAGGGTCGACGAGCAGTACTTC. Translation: CSASRQGPPLRVDEQYF.

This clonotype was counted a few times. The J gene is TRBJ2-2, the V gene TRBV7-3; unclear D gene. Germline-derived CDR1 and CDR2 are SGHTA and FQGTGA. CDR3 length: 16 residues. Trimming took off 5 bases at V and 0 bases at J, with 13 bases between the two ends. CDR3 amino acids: CASSPEASSNTGELFF. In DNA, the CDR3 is TGTGCCAGCAGCCCAGAGGCATCTTCGAACACCGGGGAGCTGTTTTTT.

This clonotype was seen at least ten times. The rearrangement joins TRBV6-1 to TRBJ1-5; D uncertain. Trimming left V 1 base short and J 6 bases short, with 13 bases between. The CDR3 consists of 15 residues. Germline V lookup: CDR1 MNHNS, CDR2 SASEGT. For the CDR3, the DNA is TGTGCCAGCAGTGAAGGGGCTTTAGGGTTTCAGCCCCAGCATTTT. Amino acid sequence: CASSEGALGFQPQHF.

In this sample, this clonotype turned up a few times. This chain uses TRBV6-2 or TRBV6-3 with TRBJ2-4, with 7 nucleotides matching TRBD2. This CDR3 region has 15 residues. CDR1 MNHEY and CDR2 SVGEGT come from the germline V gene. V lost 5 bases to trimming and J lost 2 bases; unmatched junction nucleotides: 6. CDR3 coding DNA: TGTGCCAGCAGTGGGGAGCGGGAACCCAAAAACATTCAGTACTTC. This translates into CASSGEREPKNIQYF.

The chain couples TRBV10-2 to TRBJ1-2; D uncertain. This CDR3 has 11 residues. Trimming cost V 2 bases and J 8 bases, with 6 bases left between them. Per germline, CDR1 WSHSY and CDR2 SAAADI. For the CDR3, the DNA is TGCGCCAGCAGTGAGGAACGGGGCTACACCTTC. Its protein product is CASSEERGYTF.

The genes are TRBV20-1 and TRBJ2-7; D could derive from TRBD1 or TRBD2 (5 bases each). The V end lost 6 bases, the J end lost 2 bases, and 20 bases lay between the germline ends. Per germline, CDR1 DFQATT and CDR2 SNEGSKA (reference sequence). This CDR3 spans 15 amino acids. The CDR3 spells CSATGADESPYEQYF. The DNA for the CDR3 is TGCAGTGCGACCGGGGCAGACGAGAGCCCCTACGAGCAGTACTTC.

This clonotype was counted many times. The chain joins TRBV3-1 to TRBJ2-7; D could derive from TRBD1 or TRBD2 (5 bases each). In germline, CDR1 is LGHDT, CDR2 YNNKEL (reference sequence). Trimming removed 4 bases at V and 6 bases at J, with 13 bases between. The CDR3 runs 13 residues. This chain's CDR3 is CASSPGPPAEQYF. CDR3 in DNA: TGTGCCAGCAGCCCGGGGCCTCCAGCCGAGCAGTACTTC.

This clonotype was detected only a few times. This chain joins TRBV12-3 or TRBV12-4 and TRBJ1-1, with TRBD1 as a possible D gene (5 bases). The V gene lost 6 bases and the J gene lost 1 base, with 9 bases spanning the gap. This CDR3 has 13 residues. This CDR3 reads CASRVGGNTEAFF. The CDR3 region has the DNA TGTGCCAGCAGGGTTGGGGGGAACACTGAAGCTTTCTTT.

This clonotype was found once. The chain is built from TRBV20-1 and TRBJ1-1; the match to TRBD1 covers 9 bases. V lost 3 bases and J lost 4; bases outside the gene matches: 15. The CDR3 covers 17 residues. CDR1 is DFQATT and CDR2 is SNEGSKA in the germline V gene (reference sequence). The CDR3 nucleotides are TGCAGTGCTAGGGCAGGGGACAGGGTGTCTTTTTTCACTGAAGCTTTCTTT. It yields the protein CSARAGDRVSFFTEAFF.

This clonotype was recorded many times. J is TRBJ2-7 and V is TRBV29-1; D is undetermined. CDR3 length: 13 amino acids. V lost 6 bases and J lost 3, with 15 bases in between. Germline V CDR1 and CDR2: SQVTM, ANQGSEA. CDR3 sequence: CSVTPGPIYEQYF. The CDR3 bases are TGCAGCGTCACTCCGGGCCCTATCTACGAGCAGTACTTC.

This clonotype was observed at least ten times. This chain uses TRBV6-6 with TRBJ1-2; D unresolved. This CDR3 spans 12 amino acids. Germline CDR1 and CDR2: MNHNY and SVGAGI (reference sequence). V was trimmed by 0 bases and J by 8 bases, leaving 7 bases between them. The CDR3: CASSYSISGYTF. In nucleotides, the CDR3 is TGTGCCAGCAGTTACTCGATATCGGGCTACACCTTC.

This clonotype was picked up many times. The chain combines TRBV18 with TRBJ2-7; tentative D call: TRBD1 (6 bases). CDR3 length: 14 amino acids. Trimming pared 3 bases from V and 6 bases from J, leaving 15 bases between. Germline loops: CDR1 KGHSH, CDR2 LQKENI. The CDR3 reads CASSPAEQGAEQYF. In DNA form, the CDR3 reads TGTGCCAGCTCACCCGCGGAACAGGGTGCCGAGCAGTACTTC.

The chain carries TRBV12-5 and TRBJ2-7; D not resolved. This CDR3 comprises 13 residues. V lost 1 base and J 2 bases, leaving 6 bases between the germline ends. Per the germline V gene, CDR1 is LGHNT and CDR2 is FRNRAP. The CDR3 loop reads CASGLGTAYEQYF. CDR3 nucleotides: TGTGCTAGTGGTTTGGGCACAGCCTACGAGCAGTACTTC.

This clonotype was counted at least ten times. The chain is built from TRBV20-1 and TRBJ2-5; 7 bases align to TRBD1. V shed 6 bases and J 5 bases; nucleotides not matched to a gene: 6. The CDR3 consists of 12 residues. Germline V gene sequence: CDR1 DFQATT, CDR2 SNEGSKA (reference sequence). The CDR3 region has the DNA TGCAGTGCCAGGGACAGCGAGGAGACCCAGTACTTC. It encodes CSARDSEETQYF.

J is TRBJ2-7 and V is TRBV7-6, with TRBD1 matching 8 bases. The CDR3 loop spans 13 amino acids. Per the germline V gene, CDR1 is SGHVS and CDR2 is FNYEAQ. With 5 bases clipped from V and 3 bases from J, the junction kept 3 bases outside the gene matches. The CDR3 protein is CASSGGQDYEQYF. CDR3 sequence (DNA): TGTGCCAGCAGCGGGGGACAGGACTACGAGCAGTACTTC.

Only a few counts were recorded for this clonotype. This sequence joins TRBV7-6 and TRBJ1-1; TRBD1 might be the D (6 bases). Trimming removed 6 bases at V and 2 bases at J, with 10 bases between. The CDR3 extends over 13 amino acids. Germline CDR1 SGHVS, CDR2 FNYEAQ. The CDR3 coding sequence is TGTGCCAGCAGACCGGGGGCTAACACTGAAGCTTTCTTT. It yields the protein CASRPGANTEAFF. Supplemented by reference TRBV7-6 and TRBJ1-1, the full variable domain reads GAGVSQSPRYKVTKRGQDVALRCDPISGHVSLYWYRQALGQGPEFLTYFNYEAQQDKSGLPNDRFSAERPEGSISTLTIQRTEQRDSAMYRCASRPGANTEAFFGQGTRLTVV.

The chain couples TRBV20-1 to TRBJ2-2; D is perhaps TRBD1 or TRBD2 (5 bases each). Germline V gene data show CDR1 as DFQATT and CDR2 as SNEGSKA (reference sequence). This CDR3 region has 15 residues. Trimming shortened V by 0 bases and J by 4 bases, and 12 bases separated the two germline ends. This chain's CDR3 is CSARDGLGVTGELFF. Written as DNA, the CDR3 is TGCAGTGCTAGAGATGGCCTGGGGGTCACCGGGGAGCTGTTTTTT.